Listed below are T cell receptor beta chains from one sample, sequenced in a study of blood T cell repertoires in COVID-19. Here immunoSEQ multiplex PCR was the method, and the copy in TCRdb shows in-frame clones only, minus some. The repertoire holds fewer than 150,000 clones, with 90% as singletons. Sequenced: peripheral blood. These receptors were obtained from a woman aged 55-70 years with COVID-19, enrolled during active disease. Each CDR3 is given with its conserved first and last residue. Fields, in order: clone size, V gene, D gene, J gene, CDR3 DNA, CDR3 protein. The D gene is left open where the match is weak. Clone size is given for some rows only: seen once, a few or many times, or a class if the clone is expanded.

>-|TRBV20-1|-|TRBJ2-7
TGCAGTGCTAGCATACTTTACGAGCAGTACTTC
CSASILYEQYF
>-|TRBV9|-|TRBJ2-7
TGTGCCAGCAGCGTATCGATGAGAGCCCAGGGGGAGCAGTACTTC
CASSVSMRAQGEQYF
>-|TRBV29-1|-|TRBJ1-2
TGCAGCGTTGTAGGAGGGGCAAGGGACTATGGCTACACCTTC
CSVVGGARDYGYTF
>-|TRBV19|-|TRBJ1-4
TGTGCCAGTAGTAGAACAGGGTTTGGCGAAAAACTGTTTTTT
CASSRTGFGEKLFF
>-|TRBV7-8|-|TRBJ1-5
TGTGCCAGCAGCTTAGCCGGGAGCCATCAGCCCCAGCATTTT
CASSLAGSHQPQHF
>-|TRBV6-4|-|TRBJ2-1
TGTGCCAGCAAGGGCGGTGGGGCTCCTGGTGAGCAGTTCTTC
CASKGGGAPGEQFF
>-|TRBV5-6|TRBD1|TRBJ1-2
TGTGCCAGCAGCCATGACAGGGGGCTGGGGTATGGCTACACCTTC
CASSHDRGLGYGYTF
>-|TRBV18|-|TRBJ1-4
TGTGCCAGCTCACCACCAAGGGCGGATGCGGGAGGTGAAAAACTGTTTTTT
CASSPPRADAGGEKLFF
>-|TRBV9|TRBD1|TRBJ2-2
TGTGCCAGCTCCGTTACCGGGACAGTAGTCAACACCGGGGAGCTGTTTTTT
CASSVTGTVVNTGELFF
>-|TRBV5-1|-|TRBJ1-1
TGCGCCAGCAGCTTGGCCGCTGCGGCCGCTGAAGCTTTCTTT
CASSLAAAAAEAFF
>-|TRBV4-1|TRBD1|TRBJ2-3
TGCGCCAGCAGCTCCCTAGGACAGGGAGTTTTTTACACAGATACGCAGTATTTT
CASSSLGQGVFYTDTQYF
>-|TRBV6-4|-|TRBJ2-5
TGTGCCAGCAGGGGGGGGGCTGTGACATACCAAGAGACCCAGTACTTC
CASRGGAVTYQETQYF
>few|TRBV3-1/TRBV3-2|-|TRBJ1-5
TGTGCCAGCAGCTCAGGGGATCAGCCCCAGCATTTT
CASSSGDQPQHF
>-|TRBV19|TRBD1|TRBJ1-4
TGTGCCAGTAGTACGGCAGGGGGCGGAGGTGAAAAACTGTTTTTT
CASSTAGGGGEKLFF
>-|TRBV2|-|TRBJ2-3
TGTGCCAGCGGGGCCGGGACAAGGAGAGATACGCAGTATTTT
CASGAGTRRDTQYF
>-|TRBV5-6|-|TRBJ2-1
TGTGCCAGCATCGTTGGCCCTAGTAGTAGTGAGCAGTTCTTC
CASIVGPSSSEQFF